The source of this TCR beta chain is a study of cytomegalovirus exposure and HLA in healthy donors. Findings and caveats of the study: Three CMV-associated chains proved CMV antigen-specific in vitro.

The repertoire was sequenced with immunoSEQ multiplex PCR; TCRdb's copy has only in-frame clones and lacks some. The sample includes some 64,000 clones, approximately 97% of them seen just once. Trimming removed 0 bases from V and 3 bases from J, with 14 bases in between. Germline V gives CDR1 SGHAT, CDR2 FQNNGV. The CDR3 sequence is 16 residues long. This clone was seen once. Its antigen remains unidentified. The receptor's source is a young woman in good health and CMV-seropositive. The V gene is TRBV11-2, the J gene TRBJ2-5; D might be TRBD2 (5 bases). Source material: PBMCs. The CDR3 DNA reads as TGTGCCAGCAGCTTAGATTGGGCTAGCCGAGAAGAGACCCAGTACTTC. Translation gives CASSLDWASREETQYF. Full variable domain (remainder filled in from reference TRBV11-2 and TRBJ2-5): EAGVAQSPRYKIIEKRQSVAFWCNPISGHATLYWYQQILGQGPKLLIQFQNNGVVDDSQLPKDRFSAERLKGVDSTLKIQPAKLEDSAVYLCASSLDWASREETQYFGPGTRLLVL.